The present entry profiles one TCR beta chain with its context. What this receptor recognizes is not known. No clone much larger than this one lies a single base away; base qualities are absent. This specimen comes from a study of early T cells in non-severe SARS-CoV-2 infection (TCRdb year 2021). Notes on the research overall: Because TCR sequencing was done on bulk RNA from unsorted whole blood, the alpha and beta chains could not be paired. The research as a whole found: VDJdb matching was skewed toward anti-spike CD8 responses and likely underestimated virus-specific expansions, missing private and CD4 specificities.

To prepare the library, 5' RACE was applied. The reads were generated on a NextSeq 500. In the TCR library protocol, unique molecular identifiers were attached to individual cDNA molecules to correct for PCR bias and sequencing error. Both TCR alpha and beta chains were sequenced, and tight co-correlation was observed between alpha and beta sequence abundances in each sample. Processing in the source paper ran as follows. Decombinator V4 was used to annotate the V gene, J gene and CDR3 of the TCR sequences. TCRs were defined as expanded if a significant change between any two time points was detected under a Poisson model with p below 0.0001. TCR abundances were normalised to the total number of TCRs sequenced per sample and were expressed as counts per million. VDJdb, accessed on 1 November 2021, was searched for TCRs annotated for CMV, EBV and SARS-CoV-2, and TCRs annotated for more than one antigen were excluded. Clones were called with MiXCR by TCRdb after fastp trimmed the public reads at Q25, and only in-frame beta chains were retained. When rows share a CDR3 protein, they turn into one entry using the most common DNA and genes. The V and J calls reflect TCRdb's pipeline rather than the authors' work. The sample profile shows more than 75,000 distinct CDR3 sequences; roughly 13% of them were found once. The ten largest clones capture around 6% of the sample.

The study was a case-control design nested within a healthcare worker cohort in London, UK, with weekly nasopharyngeal swab PCR tests and blood sampling. Between 23 and 31 March 2020, the week of the UK lockdown, healthcare workers were enrolled and then followed up weekly for as long as 16 weeks. The sample consisted of whole blood. The sequence derives from an adult who was a healthcare worker with PCR-confirmed SARS-CoV-2 infection or an uninfected control (not recorded which).

The CDR3 protein: CSVEAQTNTEAFF. The DNA sequence is given as TGCAGCGTTGAAGCCCAGACGAACACTGAAGCTTTCTTT. This chain is built from TRBV29-1 and TRBJ1-1; no D gene is confidently identified. The CDR3 goes from the cysteine to the phenylalanine over 13 residues. The entry retains the CDR3 DNA only, 39 bases that are in frame from base 1. Trimming at the junction amounts to 1 base on V and 1 base on J, and the germline ends lie 7 bases apart. CDR1 SQVTM and CDR2 ANQGSEA are derived from the germline V gene.